What follows are 22 T cell receptor beta chains derived from one specimen sequenced in a study of blood T cells in healthy people across ages. The authors ran a second PCR of roughly 6 to 12 cycles using a sample-barcoded 5' primer and a J-beta primer mix. One entry per CDR3 protein results from TCRdb running MiXCR on the 5' RACE reads. The data contain roughly 900,000 distinct CDR3 sequences, 29% of them singletons. The source material was blood. All receptors derive from a woman older than 75 in good health.

This clonotype was recorded once. Possible read error: a much larger clone is one base away. This rearrangement joins TRBV14 to TRBJ2-5, with a tentative D call TRBD1 (7 bases). Germline CDR1 and CDR2: SGHDN and FVKESK. Trimming removed 1 base from V and 11 bases from J, with 23 bases in between. This CDR3 has 16 residues. Here the CDR3 DNA reads TGTGCCAGCAGCCAAGCGGGGACAGAGAGGAGGGCTGAGCAGTACTTC. The encoded protein is CASSQAGTERRAEQYF.

The rearrangement links TRBV7-2 to TRBJ2-4; 7 bases align to TRBD1. The CDR3 is made up of 19 amino acids. Per germline, CDR1 SGHTA and CDR2 FQGNSA. J lost 1 base, V lost 3 bases, and 15 bases had no gene match. CDR3 loop: CASSFPRDSTHGAKNIQYF. In nucleotides, the CDR3 is TGTGCCAGCAGCTTCCCCCGGGACAGCACTCACGGGGCCAAAAACATTCAGTACTTC.

This clonotype showed up just a few times. The gene calls are TRBV20-1 and TRBJ1-5; D might be TRBD1 (6 bases). The CDR3 sequence is 14 residues long. Trimming removed 1 base at V and 3 bases at J, with 10 bases between. Germline lookup yields CDR1 DFQATT and CDR2 SNEGSKA (reference sequence). The CDR3 is CSARGGLDNQPQHF. As DNA, the CDR3 is TGCAGTGCTAGAGGGGGGCTGGACAATCAGCCCCAGCATTTT.

At least ten counts were recorded for this clonotype. The rearrangement joins TRBV7-9 to TRBJ2-7; TRBD1 agrees at 9 bases. Per germline, CDR1 SEHNR and CDR2 FQNEAQ (reference sequence). Losses at the gene ends were 5 bases for V and 4 bases for J; bases not matched to a gene: 3. The CDR3 runs 13 residues. The CDR3 DNA sequence: TGTGCCAGCAGCATAGGACAGGGGTACGAGCAGTACTTC. Translating gives CASSIGQGYEQYF.

The chain recombines TRBV11-2 with TRBJ1-6; tentative D call: TRBD1 (6 bases). The CDR3 is 16 residues long. Germline-derived CDR1 and CDR2 are SGHAT and FQNNGV. Trimming left V 5 bases short and J 3 bases short, with 14 bases between. CDR3 protein: CASSPPTQGYNSPLHF. The CDR3 coding sequence is TGTGCCAGCAGCCCCCCCACACAGGGCTATAATTCACCCCTCCACTTT.

The rearrangement joins TRBV10-3 to TRBJ1-4; D is possibly TRBD1 (5 bases). This CDR3 region has 13 residues. Between the trimmed V and J ends, which lost 11 bases and 0 bases, there was a span of 10 bases. Per germline, CDR1 ENHRY and CDR2 SYGVKD. The CDR3 sequence: CAARDPTNEKLFF. The CDR3 bases are TGTGCCGCCCGGGACCCAACTAATGAAAAACTGTTTTTT.

This clonotype was counted many times. The V gene is TRBV12-3 or TRBV12-4, the J gene TRBJ2-3; tentatively, D is TRBD2 (7 bases). The V and J ends lost 3 bases and 0 bases respectively, with 16 bases between them. The CDR3 is made up of 17 amino acids. CDR3 nucleotide sequence: TGTGCCAGCAGTTTTGGGTCCGGGGGGCTCAGCACAGATACGCAGTATTTT. Protein product: CASSFGSGGLSTDTQYF.

Concerning this clonotype itself: It may be a read error: a sequence one base away is much more abundant. The CDR3 nucleotides read TGTGCCAGCTCACCAAGGACAGCCTCGGGATGGGATGAGCAGTTCTTC. This translates into CASSPRTASGWDEQFF. This sequence joins TRBV18 and TRBJ2-1; D may be TRBD1 (6 bases). Trimming shortened V by 2 bases and J by 8 bases, and 19 bases separated the two germline ends. CDR3 length: 16 residues. The V gene's germline CDR1 is KGHSH and CDR2 LQKENI.

This clonotype was seen once. A read error is likely, as this CDR3 ends without the conserved phenylalanine or tryptophan. This chain links TRBV3-1 with TRBJ2-7; 11 bases are a match to TRBD1. CDR3 length: 15 residues. The germline V gene encodes CDR1 LGHDT and CDR2 YNNKEL (reference sequence). The CDR3 DNA sequence: TGTGCCAGTAGCCACGGACAGGGGGCAAAGGGCGAGCAGTACTCC. This codes for CASSHGQGAKGEQYS.

The rearrangement joins TRBV5-1 to TRBJ1-2; 7 nucleotides align to TRBD1. This CDR3 spans 16 amino acids. Per the germline V gene, CDR1 is SGHRS and CDR2 is YFSETQ. V trimming: 4 bases; J trimming: 3 bases; junction bases outside the gene matches: 12. This CDR3 is CASSLRGGTGDYGYTF. Here the CDR3 DNA reads TGCGCCAGCAGCCTTCGAGGGGGCACCGGGGACTATGGCTACACCTTC.

This clonotype was counted many times. V gene TRBV11-2 combines with J gene TRBJ2-5, with TRBD1 as a possible D gene (6 bases). Germline values: CDR1 SGHAT, CDR2 FQNNGV. V was trimmed by 4 bases and J by 4 bases, leaving 13 bases between them. The CDR3 is made up of 14 amino acids. CDR3 in amino acids: CASSSAGVRETQYF. The CDR3 nucleotides are TGTGCCAGCAGCTCGGCAGGGGTTCGAGAGACCCAGTACTTC.

In the case of this clonotype: This may be a read error: a much more frequent sequence differs by one nucleotide. This chain links TRBV19 with TRBJ2-7, with TRBD2 matching over 7 bases. CDR1 LNHDA and CDR2 SQIVND come from the germline V gene (reference sequence). The trim removed 6 bases at V and 7 bases at J, leaving 15 bases unmatched. The CDR3 consists of 15 residues. Written as DNA, the CDR3 is TGTGCCAGTAGACGAGAGCGGGGCGAATACAATGAGCAGTACTTC. Amino acid sequence: CASRRERGEYNEQYF.

This chain connects TRBV12-3 or TRBV12-4 to TRBJ1-3, with D possibly TRBD1 on 5 matching bases. CDR3 length: 14 residues. V was shortened by 3 bases and J by 5 bases, with 11 bases between the two germline ends. The CDR3 DNA is TGTGCCAGCAGTTTTGGGGCTACTAGAAACACCATATATTTT. It codes for CASSFGATRNTIYF.

This clonotype was counted between two and nine times. This rearrangement joins TRBV19 to TRBJ2-1; 10 nucleotides align to TRBD2. This CDR3 has 16 amino acids. V was clipped by 3 bases and J by 4 bases; unmatched bases: 6. Germline V gene sequence: CDR1 LNHDA, CDR2 SQIVND (reference sequence). The CDR3 DNA reads as TGTGCCAGTAGTATGGGGACTAGCGTCGGGTACAATGAGCAGTTCTTC. Encoded protein: CASSMGTSVGYNEQFF.

The chain combines TRBV20-1 with TRBJ2-3; TRBD2 is a possible D gene (5 bases). This CDR3 is built from 12 residues. Per germline, CDR1 DFQATT and CDR2 SNEGSKA (reference sequence). V lost 6 bases and J lost 4, with 11 bases in between. Written as DNA, the CDR3 is TGCAGTGCCCCGAGGGCCCCAGATACGCAGTATTTT. Protein sequence: CSAPRAPDTQYF.

The J gene is TRBJ2-1, the V gene TRBV6-2 or TRBV6-3, with a weak D call TRBD1 (5 bases). Looked up from germline, CDR1 is MNHEY and CDR2 is SVGEGT. The CDR3 runs 15 residues. V gave up 4 bases and J gave up 8 bases, with 18 bases separating them. The CDR3 coding sequence is TGTGCCAGCAGTTGCTCCCAGGGCTGGGGTGATGAGCAGTTCTTC. This encodes CASSCSQGWGDEQFF.

The rearrangement joins TRBV10-3 to TRBJ2-7, with a weak D call TRBD2 (6 bases). Germline CDR1 and CDR2: ENHRY and SYGVKD. Trimming took off 6 bases at V and 6 bases at J, with 15 bases between the two ends. This CDR3 has 13 amino acids. The CDR3 coding sequence is TGTGCCATCAGGGGGACTCCGGGTTCCGAGCAGTACTTC. It translates to CAIRGTPGSEQYF.

This chain uses TRBV2 with TRBJ1-4; 12 bases are a match to TRBD1. There are 15 residues in the CDR3. V shed 9 bases, J shed 7 bases, and the junction held 9 bases outside the gene matches. CDR1 is SNHLY, CDR2 FYNNEI, per germline. CDR3 region: CASRRDRGPGEKLFF. CDR3 in DNA: TGTGCCAGTCGCCGGGACAGGGGGCCAGGTGAAAAACTGTTTTTT.

A note on this clonotype: Compared with germline, one end of the junction differs, possibly owing to a read error. The chain joins TRBV28 to TRBJ1-6, with D possibly being TRBD1 (5 bases). Germline CDR1 MDHEN, CDR2 SYDVKM. The CDR3 consists of 15 residues. The CDR3 protein is CACSLLPGLNSPLHF. In DNA, the CDR3 is TGTGCCTGCAGTTTACTACCAGGGCTTAATTCACCCCTCCACTTT.

This chain links TRBV12-3 or TRBV12-4 with TRBJ1-1, with TRBD1 as a possible D gene (6 bases). Between the trimmed V and J ends, which lost 3 bases and 5 bases, there was a span of 16 bases. This CDR3 is 15 amino acids long. This CDR3 is CASSLRGTGSTEAFF. DNA of the CDR3: TGTGCCAGCAGTTTGAGGGGCACAGGGAGTACTGAAGCTTTCTTT.

Only a few counts were recorded for this clonotype. Possible read error: a much larger clone is one base away. This sequence joins TRBV12-3 or TRBV12-4 and TRBJ2-3; 10 bases fit TRBD1. There are 13 residues in the CDR3. CDR3 coding DNA: TGTGCCAGCAGGACAGGGGGCACAGTTACGCAGTATTTT. Residues: CASRTGGTVTQYF.

This clonotype came up a few times. V and J are TRBV20-1 and TRBJ1-5, with D hard to call. V lost 1 base and J lost 0, with 7 bases in between. CDR1 and CDR2 from the germline V gene are DFQATT and SNEGSKA (reference sequence). The CDR3 extends over 14 amino acids. CDR3 protein: CSARGGYSNQPQHF. For the CDR3, the DNA is TGCAGTGCTAGAGGCGGATATAGCAATCAGCCCCAGCATTTT.